The entry that follows covers one TCR beta chain sequence. In this sample, this clonotype turned up a few times. Its antigen remains unidentified. The limits of the CDR3 on the DNA are not certain, so only TCRdb's listed CDR3 is given. The CDR3 goes from the cysteine to the phenylalanine over 13 residues. This sample is drawn from a study of CD8 T cells in ankylosing spondylitis (dated by TCRdb to the late 2010s). With regard to the full study: To find TCR variants linked to disease, the study profiled T cell receptor beta repertoires in ankylosing spondylitis patients and healthy donors. Peripheral blood was sampled, and synovial fluid was additionally collected from ankylosing spondylitis patients. The full study cohort comprised about 24 ankylosing spondylitis patients and roughly 100 healthy donors. Overall results and qualifications from the work: A TCR beta motif made up of several highly homologous amino acid variants appeared to be characteristic of blood from ankylosing spondylitis patients. The disease-linked clones were reported to be significantly enriched in matched synovial fluid samples from ankylosing spondylitis patients. Some TCR beta motif variants had previously been reported in synovial fluid and blood of reactive arthritis patients, which suggested common disease-initiation mechanisms. The disease-linked clones showed a CD8+ phenotype and occurred at relatively low frequencies in peripheral blood.

Reads for this sample came from an Illumina HiSeq 2500. Quantitative 5'-RACE with molecular barcodes was the method used to prepare the TCR beta libraries. Concerning the study's data processing: Disease-linked TCR variants were identified with a new computational method built on a probabilistic model of VDJ rearrangement. The raw public reads went through TCRdb reprocessing: fastp at Q25, MiXCR clone calling, in-frame beta chains kept. Each record represents a unique CDR3 protein, reported with the most common genes and DNA among its rows. These V and J calls rely on TCRdb rather than the paper's analysis. The sample data list approximately 300,000 distinct CDR3 sequences, and roughly 8% of these were observed just once. The biggest ten clones account for roughly 15% of the sample.

Sequenced material: blood, either unsorted or a sorted T cell fraction (not recorded which). The source is a male donor with ankylosing spondylitis. In this chain, TRBV12-3 or TRBV12-4 is recombined with TRBJ2-1; no DNA check was done on the table's D call, TRBD1. The CDR3 has the sequence CASSLWGGGIRFF.